One sample yielded the 5 T cell receptor beta chains listed below, sequenced in a study of T cell clusters in autoimmune cytopenias. One tube held mixed TRB-A and TRB-B primer pools for touch-down PCR. TCRdb re-called the multiplex PCR reads and catalogs CDR3 proteins one per entry, DNA excluded. The sample table includes 5,300 or so distinct CDR3 sequences. Approximately 36,000 genome equivalents of blood DNA were amplified for TRB. Separately, the same data were catalogued under a study of T cell repertoires in aging, cancer and after chemotherapy.

Sequencing was done on a sample of peripheral blood. These receptor sequences come from a human donor in good health.

This clonotype is identified as medium-sized from frequency. The chain couples TRBV6-1 to TRBJ2-3; there is no DNA to check the TCRdb D call of TRBD1. Germline CDR1 MNHNS, CDR2 SASEGT. The CDR3 contains 14 residues. CDR3 loop: CASSEVRQGSVQYF.

V gene TRBV14 combines with J gene TRBJ1-2. CDR1 SGHDN and CDR2 FVKESK come from the germline V gene. The CDR3 sequence is 12 residues long. The CDR3 sequence: CASSQDIRGYTF.

By frequency, this clonotype registers medium-sized. V usage is TRBV6-5 and J usage is TRBJ2-5; TCRdb indicates TRBD2, and absent DNA this call remains unverified. Germline V gives CDR1 MNHEY, CDR2 SVGAGI. This CDR3 has 13 amino acids. This CDR3 is CASSPGRVETQYF.

The genes are TRBV7-9 and TRBJ1-1. The germline V gene encodes CDR1 SEHNR and CDR2 FQNEAQ (reference sequence). The CDR3 spans 11 residues. This CDR3 reads CASSFRAEAFF.

This clonotype counts as medium-sized (0.01 to 0.1%) by frequency. The CDR3 sequence: CASSYSPGVNTEAFF. This chain joins TRBV6-5 and TRBJ1-1; the TCRdb call, TRBD1, lacks DNA for checking. The germline V gene encodes CDR1 MNHEY and CDR2 SVGAGI. The CDR3 is made up of 15 amino acids.